What follows are 7 T cell receptor beta chains derived from one specimen sequenced in a study of molecular identifiers for immune sequencing clone quantification. TCRdb fed the PCR reads into MiXCR, producing one record per CDR3 protein. The table lists more than 450,000 distinct CDR3 sequences, about a fifth of them singletons. The sample taken for sequencing was naive CD8+ T cells from blood, with Jurkat cell RNA spiked in. Subset reported: FACS-sorted CD8+CD4-CCR7+CD45RA+ naive T cells. The source is a human donor in good health. Some libraries in this study had Jurkat cell RNA spiked in.

Remarks on this clonotype: This clone may be a read error of a much larger clone one base away. The CDR3: CANSEYGRGTDTQYF. CDR3 in DNA: TGTGCCAACAGTGAATATGGGCGGGGGACAGATACGCAGTATTTT. V is TRBV2 and J is TRBJ2-3; 7 bases are a match to TRBD2. This CDR3 region has 15 residues. Germline assignment: CDR1 SNHLY and CDR2 FYNNEI.

The rearrangement uses TRBV3-1 and TRBJ1-2; no clear D gene. Germline V gene lookup returns CDR1 LGHDT and CDR2 YNNKEL (reference sequence). The V gene lost 0 bases and the J gene lost 1 base, with 9 bases spanning the gap. There are 15 residues in the CDR3. CDR3 nucleotides: TGTGCCAGCAGCCAAGATCGCGGATATAACTATGGCTACACCTTC. Translation gives CASSQDRGYNYGYTF.

The V gene is TRBV11-3, the J gene TRBJ2-7; no firm D call. V lost 5 bases and J 3 bases, leaving 11 bases between the germline ends. Germline assignment: CDR1 SGHNT and CDR2 YENEEA. The CDR3 has 13 residues. The CDR3 region has the DNA TGTGCCAGCAGCAAAGCCGGAGTCTACGAGCAGTACTTC. Its protein product is CASSKAGVYEQYF.

This clonotype was seen a few times. The rearrangement links TRBV4-1 to TRBJ2-7; 9 nucleotides line up with TRBD2. V lost 1 base and J lost 3; bases outside the gene matches: 4. This CDR3 region has 15 residues. Germline V CDR1 and CDR2: MGHRA, YSYEKL. The CDR3: CASSQGPAGGYEQYF. DNA of the CDR3: TGCGCCAGCAGCCAAGGGCCAGCGGGGGGCTACGAGCAGTACTTC.

This clonotype was recorded many times. The chain is built from TRBV30 and TRBJ1-1; TRBD1 is a possible D gene (6 bases). V gave up 0 bases and J gave up 1 base, with 9 bases separating them. The CDR3 covers 14 residues. CDR1 is GTSNPN and CDR2 is SVGIG in the germline V gene (reference sequence). The DNA for the CDR3 is TGTGCCTGGAGTGTACGGACAGAGAACACTGAAGCTTTCTTT. Translated: CAWSVRTENTEAFF.

This clonotype was counted once. A much larger clone lies a single base off, so this may be a read error. The V and J genes are TRBV7-8 and TRBJ2-5, with 10 bases that match TRBD2. The CDR3 contains 16 residues. Germline lookup yields CDR1 SGHVS and CDR2 FQNEAQ. This CDR3 is CACSLESSGGPETQYF. CDR3 bases: TGTGCCTGCAGCTTAGAATCTAGCGGGGGCCCGGAGACCCAGTACTTC.

This clonotype was seen repeatedly, ten times or more. The chain carries TRBV4-3 and TRBJ1-5; no clear D. This CDR3 region has 9 residues. Germline V CDR1 and CDR2: LGHNA, YSLEER. V was clipped by 11 bases and J by 9 bases, with 8 bases between them. The CDR3 reads CASCGPQHF. The CDR3 DNA follows: TGCGCCTCCTGCGGGCCCCAGCATTTT.